This T cell receptor beta chain was obtained from a study of T-cell reconstitution after alpha-beta-depleted transplantation in children. Germline CDR1 is SGHRS and CDR2 is YFSETQ. Trimming removed 4 bases at V and 3 bases at J, with 13 bases between. The CDR3 length is 14 residues. General observations from the study: After transplant, at about two months, alpha-beta T cells were reportedly derived from several hundred expanded graft clones. One year after transplant, T-cell counts and diversity came mostly from newly produced T cells.

A few counts support this clonotype. Its target is not known. It was with unique molecular identifiers that the TCRbeta library was prepared. TCRdb re-called the PCR reads with MiXCR, one entry per CDR3 protein. The sample includes a few hundred thousand distinct CDR3 sequences, about 24% seen only once; the top ten take under 5.5%. This receptor was taken from a female patient aged 2 to 10 who had a stem cell transplant for congenital amegakaryocytic thrombocytopenia, so the T cells may come from the graft donor. Source: PBMCs, mostly from graft donor cells, taken 360 days after TCRalphabeta/CD19-depleted stem cell transplant. The chain links TRBV5-1 to TRBJ1-1; tentative D call: TRBD1 (6 bases). The CDR3, as DNA: TGCGCCAGCAGCCCATCGAGGGGGTACACTGAAGCTTTCTTT. Amino acids: CASSPSRGYTEAFF.